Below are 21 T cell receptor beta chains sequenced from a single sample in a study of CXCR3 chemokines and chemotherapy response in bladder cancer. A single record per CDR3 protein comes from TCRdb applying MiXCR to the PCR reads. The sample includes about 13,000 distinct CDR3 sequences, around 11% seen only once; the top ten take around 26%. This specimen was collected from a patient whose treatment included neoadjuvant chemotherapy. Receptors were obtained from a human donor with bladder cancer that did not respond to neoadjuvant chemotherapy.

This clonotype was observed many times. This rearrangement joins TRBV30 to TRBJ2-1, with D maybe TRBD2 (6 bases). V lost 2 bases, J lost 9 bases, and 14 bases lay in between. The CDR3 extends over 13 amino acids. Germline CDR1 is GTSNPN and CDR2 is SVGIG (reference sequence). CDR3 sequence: CAWSPISGLEQFF. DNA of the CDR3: TGTGCCTGGAGTCCAATCAGCGGGCTTGAGCAGTTCTTC.

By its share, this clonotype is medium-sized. The DNA of the CDR3 is TGTGCCAGCAGTGAACTAGTAAATGAGCAGTTCTTC. This encodes CASSELVNEQFF. V gene TRBV6-6 combines with J gene TRBJ2-1, with D perhaps TRBD2 (5 bases). CDR1 and CDR2 from the germline V gene are MNHNY and SVGAGI (reference sequence). The CDR3 sequence is 12 residues long. V was shortened by 5 bases and J by 7 bases, with 9 bases between the two germline ends.

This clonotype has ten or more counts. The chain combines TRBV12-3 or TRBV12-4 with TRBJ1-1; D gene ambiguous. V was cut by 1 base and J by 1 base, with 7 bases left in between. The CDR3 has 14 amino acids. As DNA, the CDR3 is TGTGCCAGCAGTTTAGAATGGCAGAACACTGAAGCTTTCTTT. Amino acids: CASSLEWQNTEAFF.

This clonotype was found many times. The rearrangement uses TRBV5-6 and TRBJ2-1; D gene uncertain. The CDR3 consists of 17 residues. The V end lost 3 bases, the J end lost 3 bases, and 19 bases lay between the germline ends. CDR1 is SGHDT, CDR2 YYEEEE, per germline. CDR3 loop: CASSYTPLTFGYNEQFF. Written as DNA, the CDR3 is TGTGCCAGCAGCTACACCCCACTCACATTCGGCTACAATGAGCAGTTCTTC.

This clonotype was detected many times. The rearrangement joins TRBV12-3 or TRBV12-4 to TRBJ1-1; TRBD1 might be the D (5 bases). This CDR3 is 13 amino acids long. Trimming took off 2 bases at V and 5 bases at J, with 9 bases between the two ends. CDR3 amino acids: CASSLQGGTEAFF. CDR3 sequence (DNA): TGTGCCAGCAGTTTACAGGGTGGGACTGAAGCTTTCTTT.

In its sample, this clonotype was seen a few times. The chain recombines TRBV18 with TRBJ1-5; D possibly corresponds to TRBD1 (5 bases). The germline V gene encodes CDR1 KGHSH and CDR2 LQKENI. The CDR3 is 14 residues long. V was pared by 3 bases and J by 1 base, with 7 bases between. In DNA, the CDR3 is TGTGCCAGCTCACCGGGGGACAGCAATCAGCCCCAGCATTTT. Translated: CASSPGDSNQPQHF.

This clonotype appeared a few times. CDR3 residues: CASNLATNEKLFF. As DNA, the CDR3 is TGTGCCAGCAATCTCGCAACTAATGAAAAACTGTTTTTT. This sequence joins TRBV6-6 and TRBJ1-4; no reliable D call. Germline V gene sequence: CDR1 MNHNY, CDR2 SVGAGI (reference sequence). The CDR3 runs 13 residues. The V end lost 7 bases, the J end lost 0 bases, and 6 bases lay between the germline ends.

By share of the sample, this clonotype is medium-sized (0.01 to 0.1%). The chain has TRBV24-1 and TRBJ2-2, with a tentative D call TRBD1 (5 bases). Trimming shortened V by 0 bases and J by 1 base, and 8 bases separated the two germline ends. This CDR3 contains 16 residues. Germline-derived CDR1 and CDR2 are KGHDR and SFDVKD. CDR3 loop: CATSDLRGMNTGELFF. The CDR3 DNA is TGTGCCACCAGTGATTTGAGGGGTATGAACACCGGGGAGCTGTTTTTT.

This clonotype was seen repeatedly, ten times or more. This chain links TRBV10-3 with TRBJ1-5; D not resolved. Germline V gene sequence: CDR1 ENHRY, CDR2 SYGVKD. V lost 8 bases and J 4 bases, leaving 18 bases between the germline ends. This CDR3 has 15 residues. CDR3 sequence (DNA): TGTGCCATCCGACCGGGTCTCGAAGGAAATCAGCCCCAGCATTTT. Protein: CAIRPGLEGNQPQHF.

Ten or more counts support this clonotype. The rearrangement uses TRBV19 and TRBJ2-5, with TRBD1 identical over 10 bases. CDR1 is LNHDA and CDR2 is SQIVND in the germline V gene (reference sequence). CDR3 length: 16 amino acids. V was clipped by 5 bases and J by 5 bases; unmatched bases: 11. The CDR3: CASSSTGTGARETQYF. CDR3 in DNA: TGTGCCAGTAGTTCTACCGGGACAGGGGCCCGGGAGACCCAGTACTTC.

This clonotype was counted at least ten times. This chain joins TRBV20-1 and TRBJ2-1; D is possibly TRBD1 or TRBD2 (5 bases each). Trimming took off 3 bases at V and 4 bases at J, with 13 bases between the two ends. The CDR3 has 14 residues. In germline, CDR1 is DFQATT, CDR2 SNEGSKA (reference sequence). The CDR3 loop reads CSARAQGAYNEQFF. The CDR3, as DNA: TGCAGTGCTAGGGCCCAGGGAGCTTACAATGAGCAGTTCTTC.

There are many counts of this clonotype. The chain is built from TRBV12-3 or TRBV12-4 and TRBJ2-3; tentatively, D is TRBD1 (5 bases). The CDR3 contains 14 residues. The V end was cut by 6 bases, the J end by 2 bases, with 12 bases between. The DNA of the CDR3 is TGTGCCAGCAGCCCGGACATCTCCACAGATACGCAGTATTTT. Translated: CASSPDISTDTQYF.

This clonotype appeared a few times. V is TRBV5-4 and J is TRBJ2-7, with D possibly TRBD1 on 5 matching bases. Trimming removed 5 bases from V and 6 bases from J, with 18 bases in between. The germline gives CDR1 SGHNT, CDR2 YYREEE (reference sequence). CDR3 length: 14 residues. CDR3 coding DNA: TGTGCCAGCAGACGCGACCCAGGGCTGGGCGAGCAGTACTTC. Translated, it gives CASRRDPGLGEQYF. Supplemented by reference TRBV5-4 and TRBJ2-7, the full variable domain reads ETGVTQSPTHLIKTRGQQVTLRCSSQSGHNTVSWYQQALGQGPQFIFQYYREEENGRGNFPPRFSGLQFPNYSSELNVNALELDDSALYLCASRRDPGLGEQYFGPGTRLTVT.

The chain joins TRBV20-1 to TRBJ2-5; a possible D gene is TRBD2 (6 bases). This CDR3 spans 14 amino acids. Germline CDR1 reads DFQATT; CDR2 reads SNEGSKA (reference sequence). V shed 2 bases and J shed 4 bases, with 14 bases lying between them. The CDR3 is CSARRGGITETQYF. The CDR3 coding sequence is TGCAGTGCTAGACGAGGCGGGATTACAGAGACCCAGTACTTC.

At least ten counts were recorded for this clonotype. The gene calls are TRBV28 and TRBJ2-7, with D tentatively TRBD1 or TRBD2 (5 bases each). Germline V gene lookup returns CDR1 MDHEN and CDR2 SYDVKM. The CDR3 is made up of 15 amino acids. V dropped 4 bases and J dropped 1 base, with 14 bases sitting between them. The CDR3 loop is CASSSTGTASYEQYF. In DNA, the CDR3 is TGTGCCAGCAGTTCTACCGGGACGGCTTCCTACGAGCAGTACTTC.

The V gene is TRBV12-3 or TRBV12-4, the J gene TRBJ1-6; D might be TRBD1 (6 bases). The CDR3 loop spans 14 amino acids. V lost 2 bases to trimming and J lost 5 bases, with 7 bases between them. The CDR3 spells CASSLPGDNSPLHF. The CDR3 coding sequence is TGTGCCAGCAGTTTACCAGGGGATAATTCACCCCTCCACTTT.

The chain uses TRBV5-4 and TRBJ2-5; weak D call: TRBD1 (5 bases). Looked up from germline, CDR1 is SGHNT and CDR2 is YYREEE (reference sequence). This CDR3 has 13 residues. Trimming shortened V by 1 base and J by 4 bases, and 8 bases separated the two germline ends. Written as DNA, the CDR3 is TGTGCCAGCAGCTTGCAGGGAAGAGAGACCCAGTACTTC. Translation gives CASSLQGRETQYF. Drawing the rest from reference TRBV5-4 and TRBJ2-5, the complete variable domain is ETGVTQSPTHLIKTRGQQVTLRCSSQSGHNTVSWYQQALGQGPQFIFQYYREEENGRGNFPPRFSGLQFPNYSSELNVNALELDDSALYLCASSLQGRETQYFGPGTRLLVL.

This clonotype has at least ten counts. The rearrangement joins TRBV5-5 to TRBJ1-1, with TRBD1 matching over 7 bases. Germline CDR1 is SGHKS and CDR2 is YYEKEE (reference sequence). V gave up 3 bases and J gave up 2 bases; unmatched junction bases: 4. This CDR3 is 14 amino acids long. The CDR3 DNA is TGTGCCAGCAGCTGGGACAGTTATAACACTGAAGCTTTCTTT. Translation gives CASSWDSYNTEAFF.

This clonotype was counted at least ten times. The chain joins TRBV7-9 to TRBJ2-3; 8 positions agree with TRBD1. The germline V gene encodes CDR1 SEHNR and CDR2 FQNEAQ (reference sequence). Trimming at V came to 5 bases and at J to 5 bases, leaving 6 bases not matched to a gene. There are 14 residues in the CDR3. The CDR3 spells CASSPDRVRDTQYF. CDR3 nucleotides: TGTGCCAGCAGCCCGGACAGGGTACGAGATACGCAGTATTTT.

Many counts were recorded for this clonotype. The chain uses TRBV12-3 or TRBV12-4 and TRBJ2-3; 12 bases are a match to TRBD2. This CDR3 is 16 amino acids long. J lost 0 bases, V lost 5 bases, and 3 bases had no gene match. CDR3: CASSTTSGGSTDTQYF. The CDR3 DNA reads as TGTGCCAGCAGTACGACTAGCGGGGGTAGCACAGATACGCAGTATTTT.

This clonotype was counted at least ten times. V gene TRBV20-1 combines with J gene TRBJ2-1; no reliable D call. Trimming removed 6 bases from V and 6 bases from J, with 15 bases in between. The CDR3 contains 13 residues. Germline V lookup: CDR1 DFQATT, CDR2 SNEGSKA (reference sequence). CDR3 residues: CSALSPPRNEQFF. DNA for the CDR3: TGCAGTGCCCTCAGCCCTCCCCGCAATGAGCAGTTCTTC.